This T cell receptor beta chain was retrieved from a study of blood T cell repertoires in COVID-19. Data came from immunoSEQ multiplex PCR; TCRdb stores just in-frame clones and leaves some out. There are fewer than 650,000 clones in the sample; 70% to 90% occur only once, and around 8% lies in the top ten. The V and J ends lost 0 bases and 4 bases respectively, with 12 bases between them. CDR1 MGHRA and CDR2 YSYEKL come from the germline V gene. This CDR3 has 16 residues. The V call is TRBV4-1, the J call TRBJ1-4; a weak D match, TRBD1 (5 bases). The sequence came from a woman aged 50 to 65 with COVID-19, enrolled during active disease. The sequenced material came from peripheral blood. The CDR3 region is CASSQDTRALNEKLFF. CDR3 DNA sequence: TGCGCCAGCAGCCAAGATACCAGGGCCCTTAATGAAAAACTGTTTTTT.